This T cell receptor beta chain is drawn from a study of T-cell memory formation after mild COVID-19. Whole-study context: Clusters of TCRs were largely donor specific.

For this clonotype: The antigen is not known.

The authors produced TCR alpha and TCR beta cDNA libraries with sample barcodes and UMIs by 5'RACE using constant-segment primers. MiXCR, run by TCRdb on the 5' RACE reads, gives a single entry per CDR3 protein. The sample lists approximately 300,000 distinct CDR3 sequences, less than 20% seen once, with around 21% in the top ten. Study observations and caveats: Cross-reactive memory apparently joined, as some responding clones appeared in pre-infection memory.

With 3 bases removed from V and 5 bases from J, the gap between germline ends came to 11 bases. This CDR3 region has 14 residues. Germline V gene lookup returns CDR1 SGHVS and CDR2 FQNEAQ. The chain recombines TRBV7-8 with TRBJ1-5; a possible D gene is TRBD1 (6 bases). The receptor's source is a man between 18 and 35 years old who had mild COVID-19 (a few samples of this study predate the infection). Cell type and time point are not known. The sample consisted of PBMCs or a T cell subset sorted from them (not recorded which). This CDR3 reads CASSFGSGDQPQHF. The CDR3 DNA is TGTGCCAGCAGCTTCGGGTCAGGGGATCAGCCCCAGCATTTT.